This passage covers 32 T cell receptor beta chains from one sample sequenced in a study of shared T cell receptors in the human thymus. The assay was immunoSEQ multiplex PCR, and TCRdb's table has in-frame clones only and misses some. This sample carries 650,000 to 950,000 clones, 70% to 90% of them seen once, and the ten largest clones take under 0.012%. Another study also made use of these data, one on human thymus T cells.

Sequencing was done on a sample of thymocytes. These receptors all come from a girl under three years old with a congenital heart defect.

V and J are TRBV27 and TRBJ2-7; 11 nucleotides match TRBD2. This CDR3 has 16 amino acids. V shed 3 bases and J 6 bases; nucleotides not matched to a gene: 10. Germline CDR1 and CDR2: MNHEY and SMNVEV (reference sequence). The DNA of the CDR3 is TGTGCCAGCAGTTTGCTAGCGGGGGGACGCCTCGGCGAGCAGTACTTC. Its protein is CASSLLAGGRLGEQYF.

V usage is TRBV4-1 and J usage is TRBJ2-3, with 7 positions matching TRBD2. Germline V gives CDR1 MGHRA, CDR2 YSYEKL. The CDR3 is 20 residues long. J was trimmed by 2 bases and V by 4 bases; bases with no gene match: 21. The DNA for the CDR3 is TGCGCCAGCAGCCCCCAATGGCCTACTAGCGAACCTGCCTACACAGATACGCAGTATTTT. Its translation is CASSPQWPTSEPAYTDTQYF.

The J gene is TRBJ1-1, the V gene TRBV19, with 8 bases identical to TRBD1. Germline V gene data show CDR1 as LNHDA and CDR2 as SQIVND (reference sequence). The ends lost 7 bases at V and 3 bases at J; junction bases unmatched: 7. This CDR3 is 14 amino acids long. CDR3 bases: TGTGCCAGTACCACGACAGGGGAGGACACTGAAGCTTTCTTT. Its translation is CASTTTGEDTEAFF. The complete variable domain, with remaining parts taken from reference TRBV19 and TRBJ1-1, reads DGGITQSPKYLFRKEGQNVTLSCEQNLNHDAMYWYRQDPGQGLRLIYYSQIVNDFQKGDIAEGYSVSREKKESFPLTVTSAQKNPTAFYLCASTTTGEDTEAFFGQGTRLTVV.

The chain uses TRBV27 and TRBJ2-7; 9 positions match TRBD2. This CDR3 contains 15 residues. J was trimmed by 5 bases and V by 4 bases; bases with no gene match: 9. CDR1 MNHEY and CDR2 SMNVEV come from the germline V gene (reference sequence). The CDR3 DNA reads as TGTGCCAGCAGTTCCCCTGCGGGGGGGCGGCACGAGCAGTACTTC. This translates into CASSSPAGGRHEQYF.

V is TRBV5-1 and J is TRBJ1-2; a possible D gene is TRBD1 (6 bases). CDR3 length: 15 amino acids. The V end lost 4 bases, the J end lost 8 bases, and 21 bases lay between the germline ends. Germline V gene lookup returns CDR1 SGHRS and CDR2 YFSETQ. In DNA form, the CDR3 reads TGCGCCAGCAGCCCGGATTTTACAGGGACGAGAGGCTACACCTTC. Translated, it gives CASSPDFTGTRGYTF.

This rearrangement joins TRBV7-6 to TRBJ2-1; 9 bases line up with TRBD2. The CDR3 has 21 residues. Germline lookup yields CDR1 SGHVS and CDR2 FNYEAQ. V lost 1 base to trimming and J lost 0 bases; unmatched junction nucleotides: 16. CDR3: CASSLVGDEAGGPASYNEQFF. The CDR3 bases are TGTGCCAGCAGCTTAGTGGGGGATGAGGCGGGGGGGCCCGCCTCCTACAATGAGCAGTTCTTC. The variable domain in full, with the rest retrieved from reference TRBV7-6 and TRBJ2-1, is GAGVSQSPRYKVTKRGQDVALRCDPISGHVSLYWYRQALGQGPEFLTYFNYEAQQDKSGLPNDRFSAERPEGSISTLTIQRTEQRDSAMYRCASSLVGDEAGGPASYNEQFFGPGTRLTVL.

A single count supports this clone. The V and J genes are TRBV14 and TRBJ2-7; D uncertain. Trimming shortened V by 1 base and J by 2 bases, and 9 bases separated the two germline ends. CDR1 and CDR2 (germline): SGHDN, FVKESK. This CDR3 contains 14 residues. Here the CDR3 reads CASSQVWATYEQYF. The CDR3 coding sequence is TGTGCCAGCAGCCAAGTGTGGGCTACCTACGAGCAGTACTTC.

CDR3 DNA: TGTGCCAGCAGGGGGAGGGACACCACCTACGAGCAGTACTTC. It is translated as CASRGRDTTYEQYF. The chain is built from TRBV6-1 and TRBJ2-7, with D possibly being TRBD2 (7 bases). V gave up 6 bases and J gave up 2 bases, with 14 bases separating them. Per germline, CDR1 MNHNS and CDR2 SASEGT. The CDR3 loop spans 14 amino acids.

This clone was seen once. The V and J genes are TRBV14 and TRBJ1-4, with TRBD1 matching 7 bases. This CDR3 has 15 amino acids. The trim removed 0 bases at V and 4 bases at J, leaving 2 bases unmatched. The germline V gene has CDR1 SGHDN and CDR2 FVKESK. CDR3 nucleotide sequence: TGTGCCAGCAGCCAAGATGGGGACAGTAATGAAAAACTGTTTTTT. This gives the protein CASSQDGDSNEKLFF.

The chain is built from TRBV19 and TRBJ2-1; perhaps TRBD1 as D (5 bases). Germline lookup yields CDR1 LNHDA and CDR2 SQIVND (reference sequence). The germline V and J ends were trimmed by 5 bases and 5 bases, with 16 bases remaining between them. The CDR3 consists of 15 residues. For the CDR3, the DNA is TGTGCCAGTAGTTCGCGTCAGGGATTCGACAATGAGCAGTTCTTC. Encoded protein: CASSSRQGFDNEQFF.

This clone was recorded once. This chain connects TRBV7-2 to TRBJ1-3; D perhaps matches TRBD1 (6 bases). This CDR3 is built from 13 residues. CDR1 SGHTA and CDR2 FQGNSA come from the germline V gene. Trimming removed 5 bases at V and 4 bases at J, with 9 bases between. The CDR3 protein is CASSPRGGNTIYF. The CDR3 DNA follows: TGTGCCAGCAGCCCAAGGGGGGGAAACACCATATATTTT.

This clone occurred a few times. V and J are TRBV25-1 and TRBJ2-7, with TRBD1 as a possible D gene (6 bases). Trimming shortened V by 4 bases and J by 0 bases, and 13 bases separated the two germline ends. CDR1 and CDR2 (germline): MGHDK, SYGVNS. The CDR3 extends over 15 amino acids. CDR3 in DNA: TGTGCCAGCAGTGCAGGGGTCCAGAACTCCTACGAGCAGTACTTC. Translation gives CASSAGVQNSYEQYF.

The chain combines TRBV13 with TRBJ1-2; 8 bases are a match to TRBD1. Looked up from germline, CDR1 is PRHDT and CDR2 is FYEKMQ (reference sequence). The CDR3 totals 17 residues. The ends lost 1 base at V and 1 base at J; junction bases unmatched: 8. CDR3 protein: CASSLEGQGAINYGYTF. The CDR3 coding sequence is TGTGCCAGCAGCTTAGAGGGGCAGGGGGCGATTAACTATGGCTACACCTTC.

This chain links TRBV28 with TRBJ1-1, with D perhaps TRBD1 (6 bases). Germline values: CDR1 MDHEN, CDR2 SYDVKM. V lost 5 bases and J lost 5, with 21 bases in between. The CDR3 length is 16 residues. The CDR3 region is CASSTYNRDTGTEAFF. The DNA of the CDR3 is TGTGCCAGCAGTACCTACAACCGGGACACGGGAACTGAAGCTTTCTTT.

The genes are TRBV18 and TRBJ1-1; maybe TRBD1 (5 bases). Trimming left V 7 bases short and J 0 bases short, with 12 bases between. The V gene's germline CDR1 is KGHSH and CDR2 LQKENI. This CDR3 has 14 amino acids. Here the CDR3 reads CASCREGLNTEAFF. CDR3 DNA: TGTGCCAGCTGCCGGGAGGGACTGAACACTGAAGCTTTCTTT.

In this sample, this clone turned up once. The CDR3 protein is CATSRGGGWTEAFF. The CDR3 nucleotides read TGTGCCACCAGCAGAGGCGGGGGCTGGACTGAAGCTTTCTTT. The chain is built from TRBV15 and TRBJ1-1; tentative D call: TRBD1 (6 bases). This CDR3 has 14 residues. Trimming took off 1 base at V and 5 bases at J, with 11 bases between the two ends. Per germline, CDR1 LNHNV and CDR2 YYDKDF (reference sequence). Full variable domain (outside the CDR3, taken from reference TRBV15 and TRBJ1-1): DAMVIQNPRYQVTQFGKPVTLSCSQTLNHNVMYWYQQKSSQAPKLLFHYYDKDFNNEADTPDNFQSRRPNTSFCFLDIRSPGLGDTAMYLCATSRGGGWTEAFFGQGTRLTVV.

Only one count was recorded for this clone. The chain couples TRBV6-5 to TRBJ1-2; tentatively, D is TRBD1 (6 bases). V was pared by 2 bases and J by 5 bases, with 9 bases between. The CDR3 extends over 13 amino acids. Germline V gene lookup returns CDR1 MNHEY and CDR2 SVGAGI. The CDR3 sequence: CASSYLGGYGYTF. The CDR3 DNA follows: TGTGCCAGCAGTTACCTAGGGGGTTATGGCTACACCTTC.

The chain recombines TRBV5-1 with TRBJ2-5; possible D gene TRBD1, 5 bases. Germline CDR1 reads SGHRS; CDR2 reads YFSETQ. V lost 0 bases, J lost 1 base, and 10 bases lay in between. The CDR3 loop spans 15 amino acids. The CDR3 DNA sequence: TGCGCCAGCAGCTTGGTAAAGGGGTGCCAAGAGACCCAGTACTTC. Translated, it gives CASSLVKGCQETQYF.

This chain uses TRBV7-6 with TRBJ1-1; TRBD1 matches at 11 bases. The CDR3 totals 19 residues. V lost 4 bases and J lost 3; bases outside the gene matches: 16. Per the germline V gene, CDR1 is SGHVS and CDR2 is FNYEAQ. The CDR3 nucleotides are TGTGCCAGCAGCTCAGGGGACAGGGGGATTATGTTTATAGACACTGAAGCTTTCTTT. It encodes CASSSGDRGIMFIDTEAFF.

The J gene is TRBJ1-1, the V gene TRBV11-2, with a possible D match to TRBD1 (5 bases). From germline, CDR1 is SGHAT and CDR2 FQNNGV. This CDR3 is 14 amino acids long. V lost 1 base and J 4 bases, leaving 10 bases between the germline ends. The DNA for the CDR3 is TGTGCCAGCAGCTTAGGGGTGGGGGGCACTGAAGCTTTCTTT. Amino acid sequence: CASSLGVGGTEAFF.

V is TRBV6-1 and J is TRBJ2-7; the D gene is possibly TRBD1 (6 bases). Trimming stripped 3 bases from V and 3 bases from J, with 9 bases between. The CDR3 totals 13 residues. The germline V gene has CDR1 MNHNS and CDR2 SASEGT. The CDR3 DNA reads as TGTGCCAGCAGTGACAGGGGATTCTACGAGCAGTACTTC. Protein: CASSDRGFYEQYF.

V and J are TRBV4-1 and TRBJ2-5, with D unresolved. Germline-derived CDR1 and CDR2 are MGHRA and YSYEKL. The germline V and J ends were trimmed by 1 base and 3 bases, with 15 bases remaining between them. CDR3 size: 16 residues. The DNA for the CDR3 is TGCGCCAGCAGCCAAGGTGGGCCGCTGGCCGAAGAGACCCAGTACTTC. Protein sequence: CASSQGGPLAEETQYF.

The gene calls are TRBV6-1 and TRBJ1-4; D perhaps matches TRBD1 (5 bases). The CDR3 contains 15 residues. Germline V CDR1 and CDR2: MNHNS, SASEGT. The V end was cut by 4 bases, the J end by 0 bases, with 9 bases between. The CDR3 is CASSVDTATNEKLFF. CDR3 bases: TGTGCCAGCAGTGTGGACACGGCAACTAATGAAAAACTGTTTTTT.

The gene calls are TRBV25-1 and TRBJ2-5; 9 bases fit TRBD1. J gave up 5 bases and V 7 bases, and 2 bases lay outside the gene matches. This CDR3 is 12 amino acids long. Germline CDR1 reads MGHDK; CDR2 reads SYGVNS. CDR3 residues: CASMTGGETQYF. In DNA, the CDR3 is TGTGCCAGCATGACAGGGGGGGAGACCCAGTACTTC. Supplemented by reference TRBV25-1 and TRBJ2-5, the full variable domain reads EADIYQTPRYLVIGTGKKITLECSQTMGHDKMYWYQQDPGMELHLIHYSYGVNSTEKGDLSSESTVSRIRTEHFPLTLESARPSHTSQYLCASMTGGETQYFGPGTRLLVL.

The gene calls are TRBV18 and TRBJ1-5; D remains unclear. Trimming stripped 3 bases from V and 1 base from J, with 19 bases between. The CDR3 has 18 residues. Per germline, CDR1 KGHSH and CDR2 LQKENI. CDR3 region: CASSPLARALVSNQPQHF. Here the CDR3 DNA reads TGTGCCAGCTCACCGCTTGCGAGGGCCCTAGTAAGCAATCAGCCCCAGCATTTT. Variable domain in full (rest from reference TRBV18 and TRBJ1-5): NAGVMQNPRHLVRRRGQEARLRCSPMKGHSHVYWYRQLPEEGLKFMVYLQKENIIDESGMPKERFSAEFPKEGPSILRIQQVVRGDSAAYFCASSPLARALVSNQPQHFGDGTRLSIL.

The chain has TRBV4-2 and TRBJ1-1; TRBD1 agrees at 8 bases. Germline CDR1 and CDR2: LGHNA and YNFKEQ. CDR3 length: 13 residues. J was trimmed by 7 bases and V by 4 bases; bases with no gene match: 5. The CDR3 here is CASSPGQGDEAFF. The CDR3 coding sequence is TGTGCCAGCAGCCCAGGACAGGGTGATGAAGCTTTCTTT.

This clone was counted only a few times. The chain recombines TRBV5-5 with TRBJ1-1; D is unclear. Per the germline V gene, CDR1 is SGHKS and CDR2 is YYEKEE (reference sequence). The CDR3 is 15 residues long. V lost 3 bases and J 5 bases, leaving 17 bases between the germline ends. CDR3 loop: CASSCYYHEETEAFF. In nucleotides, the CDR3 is TGTGCCAGCAGCTGCTACTACCACGAGGAGACTGAAGCTTTCTTT.

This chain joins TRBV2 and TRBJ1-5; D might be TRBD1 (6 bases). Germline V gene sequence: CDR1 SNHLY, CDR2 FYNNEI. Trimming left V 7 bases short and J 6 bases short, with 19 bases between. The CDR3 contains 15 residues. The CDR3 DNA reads TGTGCCAGCAATTTACAGGGATTTGTGGGTCAGCCCCAGCATTTT. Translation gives CASNLQGFVGQPQHF.

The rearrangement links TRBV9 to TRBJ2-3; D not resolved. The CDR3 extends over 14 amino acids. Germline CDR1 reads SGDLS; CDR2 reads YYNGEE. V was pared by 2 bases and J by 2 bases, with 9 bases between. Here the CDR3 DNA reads TGTGCCAGCAGCGTTAGACATCCCACAGATACGCAGTATTTT. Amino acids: CASSVRHPTDTQYF.

CDR3 nucleotides: TGTGCCATCAGCTTGGGACACACGAACACTGAAGCTTTCTTT. Translated, it gives CAISLGHTNTEAFF. This chain links TRBV10-3 with TRBJ1-1, with TRBD1 as a possible D gene (6 bases). CDR1 is ENHRY and CDR2 is SYGVKD in the germline V gene. This CDR3 has 14 residues. V lost 6 bases and J 1 base, leaving 12 bases between the germline ends.

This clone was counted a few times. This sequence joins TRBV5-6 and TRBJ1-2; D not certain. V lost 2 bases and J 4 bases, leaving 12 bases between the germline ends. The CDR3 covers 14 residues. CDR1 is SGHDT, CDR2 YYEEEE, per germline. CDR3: CASSFAVSGYGYTF. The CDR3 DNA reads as TGTGCCAGCAGCTTTGCGGTCTCGGGCTATGGCTACACCTTC.

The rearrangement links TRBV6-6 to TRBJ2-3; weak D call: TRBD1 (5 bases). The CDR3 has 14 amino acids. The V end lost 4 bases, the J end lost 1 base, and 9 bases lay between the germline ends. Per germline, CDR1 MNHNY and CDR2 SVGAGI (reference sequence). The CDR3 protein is CASSFPRGTDTQYF. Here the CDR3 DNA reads TGTGCCAGCAGTTTCCCCAGGGGCACAGATACGCAGTATTTT.